These T cell receptor beta chains were read from a single sample in a study of control samples from healthy donors and cancer patients. Clones were read by immunoSEQ multiplex PCR, and TCRdb kept only the in-frame ones, dropping some. The data contain approximately 82,000 clones, around 87% of them singletons. The sample comprised blood. The origin of the receptors is a man aged 50-60 years in good health. Each CDR3 is given with its conserved first and last residue. The order of the fields is J gene, D gene, V gene, clone size, CDR3 DNA, CDR3 protein. The D gene is left open where the match is weak. Rows give clone size only sometimes, using once, few, many, or a class for an expanded clone.

>TRBJ2-1|NA|TRBV14|NA
TGTGCCAGCACCCAGGGGGGGGTGAACGGTGAGCAGTTCTTC
CASTQGGVNGEQFF
>TRBJ1-1|NA|TRBV5-6|NA
TGTGCCAGCAGCTTCGGACGGTTGAACACTGAAGCTTTCTTT
CASSFGRLNTEAFF
>TRBJ2-1|NA|TRBV5-1|NA
TGCGCCAGCAGTTCCCAGGGGGGGACTCAGAATGAGCAGTTCTTC
CASSSQGGTQNEQFF
>TRBJ2-3|TRBD2|TRBV10-1|NA
TGCGCCAGCAGTGATTGGACTAGCGGGGCAACAGATACGCAGTATTTT
CASSDWTSGATDTQYF
>TRBJ2-3|TRBD1|TRBV9|NA
TGTGCCAGCAGCGTCACGGGACAGGGGGCCACAGATACGCAGTATTTT
CASSVTGQGATDTQYF
>TRBJ1-2|NA|TRBV5-5|NA
TGTGCCAGCAGCTTGGCTAAGTATGGCTACACCTTC
CASSLAKYGYTF
>TRBJ2-7|NA|TRBV5-5|NA
TGTGCCAGCAGCTCCTGGGGCAACTACGAGCAGTACTTC
CASSSWGNYEQYF
>TRBJ2-1|NA|TRBV12-3/TRBV12-4|NA
TGTGCCAGCAGTTTAGGCAGGGTGGATGAGCAGTTCTTC
CASSLGRVDEQFF
>TRBJ1-2|TRBD1|TRBV4-3|NA
TGCGCCAGCAGCCAGGCCCCCCGGGGGCAGGGGGGAGGCTACACCTTC
CASSQAPRGQGGGYTF
>TRBJ2-3|NA|TRBV7-9|NA
TGTGCCAGCAATAGCGGAGTGAGCACAGATACGCAGTATTTT
CASNSGVSTDTQYF
>TRBJ2-1|NA|TRBV29-1|NA
TGCAGCGTTGCGGACTACCGATACAATGAGCAGTTCTTC
CSVADYRYNEQFF
>TRBJ1-4|TRBD1|TRBV3-1/TRBV3-2|NA
TGTGCCAGCAGCCAAGATAGGGGGACAGGATACGGGAAACTGTTTTTT
CASSQDRGTGYGKLFF
>TRBJ2-3|TRBD2|TRBV4-1|NA
TGCGCCAGCAGCCACGGACTAGCGGAGGGCACAGATACGCAGTATTTT
CASSHGLAEGTDTQYF
>TRBJ2-7|NA|TRBV3-1/TRBV3-2|NA
TGTGCCAGCAGCCGGGCCCGAGGCCAGCAGTACTTC
CASSRARGQQYF
>TRBJ1-1|NA|TRBV10-3|NA
TGTGCCATCAGTGACTTTGAGTTAACTGAAGCTTTCTTT
CAISDFELTEAFF
>TRBJ2-1|TRBD1|TRBV24-1|once
TGTGCCACCAGTGTTGGGACCGGACAGGATTTCTACAATGAGCAGTTCTTC
CATSVGTGQDFYNEQFF